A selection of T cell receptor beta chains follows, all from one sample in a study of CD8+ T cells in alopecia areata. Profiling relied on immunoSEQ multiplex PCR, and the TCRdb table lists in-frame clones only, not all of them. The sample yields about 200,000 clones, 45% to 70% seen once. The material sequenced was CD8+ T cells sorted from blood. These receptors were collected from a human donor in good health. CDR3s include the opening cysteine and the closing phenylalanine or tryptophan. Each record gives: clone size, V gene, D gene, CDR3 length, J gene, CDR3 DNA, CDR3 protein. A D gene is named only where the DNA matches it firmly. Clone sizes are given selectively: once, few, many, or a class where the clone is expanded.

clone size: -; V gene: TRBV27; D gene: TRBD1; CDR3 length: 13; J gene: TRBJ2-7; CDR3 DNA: TGTGCCACCTCCGGGACAGGGGTCTCTGAGCAGTACTTC; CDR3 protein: CATSGTGVSEQYF
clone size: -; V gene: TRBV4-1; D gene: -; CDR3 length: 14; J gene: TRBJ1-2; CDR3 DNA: TGCGCCAGCAGCCCGGCAGGGAGAAGAAGTGGCTACACCTTC; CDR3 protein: CASSPAGRRSGYTF
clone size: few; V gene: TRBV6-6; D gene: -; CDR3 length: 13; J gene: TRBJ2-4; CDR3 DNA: TGTGCCAGCACCCGGGACTTCATGGACATTCAGTACTTC; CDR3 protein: CASTRDFMDIQYF
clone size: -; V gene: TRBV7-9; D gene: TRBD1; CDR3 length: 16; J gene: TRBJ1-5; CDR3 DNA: TGTGCCAGCAGCCACTCCGGGACAGGGGGGAATCAGCCCCAGCATTTT; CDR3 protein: CASSHSGTGGNQPQHF
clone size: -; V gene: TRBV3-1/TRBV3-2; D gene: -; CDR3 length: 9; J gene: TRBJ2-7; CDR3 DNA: TGTGCCAGCAGCCTCCCCAGGGGCTTC; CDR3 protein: CASSLPRGF
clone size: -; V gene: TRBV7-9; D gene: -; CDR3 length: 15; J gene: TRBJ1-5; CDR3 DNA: TGTGCCAGCAGCCCCGGGCCAGGAGGCAATCAGCCCCAGCATTTT; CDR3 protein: CASSPGPGGNQPQHF
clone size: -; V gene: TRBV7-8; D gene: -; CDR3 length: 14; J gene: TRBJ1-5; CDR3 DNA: TGTGCCAGCAGCTTAGGGGGGGCCAATCAGCCCCAGCATTTT; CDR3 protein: CASSLGGANQPQHF
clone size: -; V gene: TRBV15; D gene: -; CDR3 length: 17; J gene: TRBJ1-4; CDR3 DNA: TGTGCCACCAGCAGAGTCCCCCCAGGGTTAAAGAATGAAAAACTGTTTTTT; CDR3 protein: CATSRVPPGLKNEKLFF
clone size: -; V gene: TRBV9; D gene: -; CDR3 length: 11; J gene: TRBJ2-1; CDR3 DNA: TGTGCCAGCAGCAACACTAATGAGCAGTTCTTC; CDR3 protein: CASSNTNEQFF
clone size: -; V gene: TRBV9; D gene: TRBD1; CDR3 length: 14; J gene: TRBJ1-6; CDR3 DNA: TGTGCCAGCAGCGTAGCAGGGGGTAATTCACCCCTCCACTTT; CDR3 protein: CASSVAGGNSPLHF
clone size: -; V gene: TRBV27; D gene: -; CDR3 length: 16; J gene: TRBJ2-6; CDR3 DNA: TGTGCCAGCAGTTCGCTAGGTAACTCTGGGGCCAACGTCCTGACTTTC; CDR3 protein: CASSSLGNSGANVLTF
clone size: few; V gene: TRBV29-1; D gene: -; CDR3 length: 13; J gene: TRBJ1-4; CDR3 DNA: TGCAGCGTCCTGGGAGGCTTTAATGAAAAACTGTTTTTT; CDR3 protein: CSVLGGFNEKLFF
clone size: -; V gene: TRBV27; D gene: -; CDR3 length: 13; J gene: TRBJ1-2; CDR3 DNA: TGTGCCAGCAGGCCAGGGTCTCACTATGGCTACACCTTC; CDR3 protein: CASRPGSHYGYTF
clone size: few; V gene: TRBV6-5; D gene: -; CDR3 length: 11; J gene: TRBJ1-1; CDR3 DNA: TGTGCCAGCAGGGGGAACACTGAAGCTTTCTTT; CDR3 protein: CASRGNTEAFF
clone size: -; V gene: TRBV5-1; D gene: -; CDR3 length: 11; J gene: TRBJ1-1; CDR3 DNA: TGCGCCAGCGCAGGGGTGACTGAAGCTTTCTTT; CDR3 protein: CASAGVTEAFF
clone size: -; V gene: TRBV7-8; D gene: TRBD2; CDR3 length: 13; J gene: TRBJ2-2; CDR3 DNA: TGTGCCAGCAGAGGCGGGGGAGGCGGGGAGCTGTTTTTT; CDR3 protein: CASRGGGGGELFF
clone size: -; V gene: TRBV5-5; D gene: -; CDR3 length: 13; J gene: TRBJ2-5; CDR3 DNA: TGTGCCAGCACCCCCCTGGGCGAAGAGACCCAGTACTTC; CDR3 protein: CASTPLGEETQYF
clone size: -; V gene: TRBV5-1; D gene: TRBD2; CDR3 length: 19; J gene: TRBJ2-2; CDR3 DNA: TGCGCCAGCAGCGAGCGATTATGGACCCTAGCGGGCAACACCGGGGAGCTGTTTTTT; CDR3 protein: CASSERLWTLAGNTGELFF
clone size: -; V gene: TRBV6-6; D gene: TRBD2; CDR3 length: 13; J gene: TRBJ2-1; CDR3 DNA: TGTGCCAGCAGGGCGGGGGGCCCTAATGAGCAGTTCTTC; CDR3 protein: CASRAGGPNEQFF
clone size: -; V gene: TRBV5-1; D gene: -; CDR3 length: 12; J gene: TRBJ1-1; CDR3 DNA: TGCGCCAGCAGTCTCGTGGACACTGAAGCTTTCTTT; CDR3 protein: CASSLVDTEAFF
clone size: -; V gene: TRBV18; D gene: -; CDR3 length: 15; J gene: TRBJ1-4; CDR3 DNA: TGTGCCAGCTCACCGGGACTGAAGGTGTTCGAAAAACTGTTTTTT; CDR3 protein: CASSPGLKVFEKLFF
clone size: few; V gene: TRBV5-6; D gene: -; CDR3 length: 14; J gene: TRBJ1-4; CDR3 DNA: TGTGCCAGCAGCTTCATTAGGGATGGGGAAAAACTGTTTTTT; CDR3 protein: CASSFIRDGEKLFF
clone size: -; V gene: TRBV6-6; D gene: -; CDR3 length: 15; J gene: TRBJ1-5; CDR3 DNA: TGTGCCAGCAAGACAGGCACCTATAGCAATCAGCCCCAGCATTTT; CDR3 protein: CASKTGTYSNQPQHF
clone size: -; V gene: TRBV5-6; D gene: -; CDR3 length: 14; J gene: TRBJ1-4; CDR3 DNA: TGTGCCAGCAGTCTCGGGGTAGGGGAAGAAAAACTGTTTTTT; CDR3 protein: CASSLGVGEEKLFF
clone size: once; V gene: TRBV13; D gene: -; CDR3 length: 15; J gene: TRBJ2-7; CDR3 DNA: TGTGCCAGCAGCTCCCGGGACGGCGAATCCTACGAGCAGTACTTC; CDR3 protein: CASSSRDGESYEQYF
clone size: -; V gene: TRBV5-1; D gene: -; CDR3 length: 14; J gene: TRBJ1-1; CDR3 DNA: TGCGCCAGCAGCTTGGCCGGGTCGGGCAGCGGAGCTTTCTTT; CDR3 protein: CASSLAGSGSGAFF
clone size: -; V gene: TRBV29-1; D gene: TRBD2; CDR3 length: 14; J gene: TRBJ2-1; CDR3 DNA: TGCAGCGTAGTACTAGCGGGCCCTTTGAATGAGCAGTTCTTC; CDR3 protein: CSVVLAGPLNEQFF
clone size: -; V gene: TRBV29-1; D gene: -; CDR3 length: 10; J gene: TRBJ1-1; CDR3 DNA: TGCAGCGTCATGGACGCCGATACCCTTTTT; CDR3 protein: CSVMDADTLF
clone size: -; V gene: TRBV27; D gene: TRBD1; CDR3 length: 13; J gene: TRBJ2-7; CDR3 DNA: TGTGCCAGCACCGGGACAGGGGTAGGCGAGCAGTACTTC; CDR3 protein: CASTGTGVGEQYF
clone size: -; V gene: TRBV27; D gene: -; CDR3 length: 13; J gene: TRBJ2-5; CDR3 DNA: TGTGCCAGCAGCCTCCCCGGCGGGGAGACCCAGTACTTC; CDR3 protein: CASSLPGGETQYF
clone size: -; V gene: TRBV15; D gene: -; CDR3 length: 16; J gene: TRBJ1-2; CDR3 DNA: TGTGCCACCAGCGAGGGGGAGCAGGTTCTGTCCTATGGCTACACCTTC; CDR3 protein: CATSEGEQVLSYGYTF
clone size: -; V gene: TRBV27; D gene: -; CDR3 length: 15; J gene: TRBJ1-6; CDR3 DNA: TGTGCCAGCAGTTTGGGGGGCTTCGGTAATTCACCCCTCCACTTT; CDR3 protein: CASSLGGFGNSPLHF
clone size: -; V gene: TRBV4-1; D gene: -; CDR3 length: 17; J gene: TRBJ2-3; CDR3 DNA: TGCGCCAGCAGCCAATTTGCGACTCCCATGGGCACAGATACGCAGTATTTT; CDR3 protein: CASSQFATPMGTDTQYF
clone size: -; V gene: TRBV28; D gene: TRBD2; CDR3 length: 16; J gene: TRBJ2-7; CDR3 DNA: TGTGCCAGCAGTCAGGGGACTAGCGGGCTGTCCTACGAGCAGTACTTC; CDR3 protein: CASSQGTSGLSYEQYF
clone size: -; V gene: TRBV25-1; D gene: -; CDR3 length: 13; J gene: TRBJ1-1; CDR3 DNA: TGTGCCAGCTCTTTCCGGGAAGATACTGAAGCTTTCTTT; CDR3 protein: CASSFREDTEAFF
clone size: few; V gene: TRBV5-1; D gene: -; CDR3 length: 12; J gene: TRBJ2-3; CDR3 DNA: TGCGCCAGCAGCTGGAATACAGATACGCAGTATTTT; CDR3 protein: CASSWNTDTQYF